This T cell receptor beta chain was identified during a study of control samples from healthy donors and cancer patients. Clones were sequenced by immunoSEQ multiplex PCR, and TCRdb holds only the in-frame ones, with some missing. Of roughly 29,000 clones in the sample, 70% to 85% were seen once. V was pared by 7 bases and J by 6 bases, with 15 bases between. The germline V gene encodes CDR1 MNHEY and CDR2 SVGAGI. The CDR3 spans 13 residues. The clonotype comes from a man aged 55 to 70 with head and neck cancer. The sample was PBMCs. This rearrangement joins TRBV6-5 to TRBJ1-2; D possibly corresponds to TRBD1 (5 bases). CDR3 loop: CASKARVTDGYTF. CDR3 nucleotide sequence: TGTGCCAGCAAGGCCAGGGTGACAGATGGCTACACCTTC.